The next 30 T cell receptor beta chains were all read from a single sample in a study of T cells in Graves' hyperthyroidism and ophthalmopathy (dated by TCRdb to the late 2010s). The protocol used for the library was multiplex PCR. The run used an Illumina HiSeq 2000. The TCR beta CDR3 regions were amplified from RNA transcripts. The TCR CDR3 was subjected to a first round of RT-PCR using the HTBI primer set and the Qiagen OneStep RT-PCR kit. TCRdb handled the public reads itself, with Q25 trimming in fastp and clone calling in MiXCR, and kept productive beta chains. Identical CDR3 proteins give one entry, which carries the most common genes and DNA. For this sample there are around 350,000 distinct CDR3 sequences; under 20% appear just once. The top ten clones comprise about 3.7% of the sample. Sequencing was carried out using blood. All receptors derive from a woman younger than 30 with Graves' hyperthyroidism.

There are many counts of this clonotype. This sequence joins TRBV30 and TRBJ1-2, with D unresolved. The germline V gene has CDR1 GTSNPN and CDR2 SVGIG (reference sequence). The CDR3 spans 14 residues. V dropped 8 bases and J dropped 5 bases, with 21 bases sitting between them. CDR3 nucleotides: TGTGCCGGGGATTCGGGAGGGCGGCTATATGGCTACACCTTC. Residues: CAGDSGGRLYGYTF.

This clonotype has a count of ten or more. The chain joins TRBV11-2 to TRBJ1-1; D not certain. The length of the CDR3 is 17 residues. Trimming took off 1 base at V and 1 base at J, with 16 bases between the two ends. Germline lookup yields CDR1 SGHAT and CDR2 FQNNGV. This CDR3 reads CASSLGYGRGRNTEAFF. CDR3 coding DNA: TGTGCCAGCAGCTTAGGGTACGGGCGGGGTAGGAACACTGAAGCTTTCTTT.

This clonotype was found many times. The rearrangement joins TRBV7-9 to TRBJ2-5, with a weak D call TRBD2 (5 bases). The CDR3 spans 16 residues. The germline V gene has CDR1 SEHNR and CDR2 FQNEAQ (reference sequence). The germline V and J ends were trimmed by 1 base and 4 bases, with 16 bases remaining between them. The CDR3 sequence is CASSLGSHPGGETQYF. The CDR3 nucleotides read TGTGCCAGCAGCTTAGGTAGTCACCCAGGAGGAGAGACCCAGTACTTC.

This CDR3 is CASSPSGKRTEAFF. The CDR3 DNA is TGTGCCAGCTCACCGTCGGGAAAAAGGACTGAAGCTTTCTTT. The chain is built from TRBV18 and TRBJ1-1; D gene unclear. This CDR3 contains 14 residues. Trimming took 3 bases from V and 5 from J, leaving 13 bases between them. Germline loops: CDR1 KGHSH, CDR2 LQKENI.

This clonotype was seen ten or more times. V is TRBV12-3 or TRBV12-4 and J is TRBJ1-2; the D is unclear. The V end was cut by 1 base, the J end by 4 bases, with 16 bases between. The CDR3 is 16 residues long. The CDR3 is CASSLGVSARSYGYTF. In DNA, the CDR3 is TGTGCCAGCAGTTTAGGAGTCTCCGCGCGGAGCTATGGCTACACCTTC.

This clonotype was seen a handful of times. The chain couples TRBV3-1 to TRBJ1-1; D unresolved. The length of the CDR3 is 15 residues. The germline V gene has CDR1 LGHDT and CDR2 YNNKEL (reference sequence). The V and J ends lost 1 base and 0 bases respectively, with 9 bases between them. The CDR3 region is CASSQAVKVNTEAFF. The CDR3 region has the DNA TGTGCCAGCAGCCAAGCCGTCAAGGTGAACACTGAAGCTTTCTTT.

Many counts were recorded for this clonotype. Germline is not matched at one junction end, which may reflect a read error. This chain links TRBV11-2 with TRBJ2-7; TRBD2 might be the D (5 bases). CDR3 length equals 14 residues. CDR1 SGHAT and CDR2 FQNNGV come from the germline V gene. The CDR3 coding sequence is TGTGCCAACAGCTTACATGGGGTGGAGGACGAGCAGTACTTC. Amino acids: CANSLHGVEDEQYF.

This clonotype was seen repeatedly, ten times or more. V is TRBV20-1 and J is TRBJ1-1, with 9 nucleotides matching TRBD1. The CDR3 contains 14 residues. J lost 4 bases, V lost 5 bases, and 8 bases had no gene match. Germline V gene lookup returns CDR1 DFQATT and CDR2 SNEGSKA (reference sequence). The CDR3 spells CSAFRYRGLTEAFF. CDR3 DNA: TGCAGTGCTTTCCGTTACAGGGGGCTCACTGAAGCTTTCTTT.

This chain joins TRBV6-1 and TRBJ2-7, with 7 bases that match TRBD2. With 6 bases clipped from V and 3 bases from J, the junction kept 14 bases outside the gene matches. In germline, CDR1 is MNHNS, CDR2 SASEGT. This CDR3 region has 16 residues. The CDR3, as DNA: TGTGCCAGCAGGTCGGGCGGTGGGAGGGCCGGCTACGAGCAGTACTTC. It yields the protein CASRSGGGRAGYEQYF.

This clonotype was counted ten times or more. The chain links TRBV30 to TRBJ1-5, with 8 bases matching TRBD1. Germline-derived CDR1 and CDR2 are GTSNPN and SVGIG (reference sequence). V lost 0 bases to trimming and J lost 9 bases; unmatched junction nucleotides: 7. The CDR3 is 14 amino acids. As DNA, the CDR3 is TGTGCCTGGAGTGTAAGCGCAGGGGGCTCGCCCCAGCATTTT. This translates into CAWSVSAGGSPQHF.

Ten or more counts support this clonotype. V is TRBV15 and J is TRBJ2-1, with D perhaps TRBD1 or TRBD2 (5 bases each). The V gene lost 0 bases and the J gene lost 15 bases, with 18 bases spanning the gap. There are 14 residues in the CDR3. Per germline, CDR1 LNHNV and CDR2 YYDKDF (reference sequence). CDR3 sequence: CATSRDWGPDKRFF. In DNA form, the CDR3 reads TGTGCCACCAGCAGAGATTGGGGACCGGACAAGCGGTTCTTC.

The gene calls are TRBV5-1 and TRBJ2-2, with TRBD1 identical over 10 bases. The germline V gene encodes CDR1 SGHRS and CDR2 YFSETQ. The CDR3 loop spans 17 amino acids. V gave up 1 base and J gave up 6 bases; unmatched junction bases: 9. CDR3 in DNA: TGCGCCAGCAGCTTGTTCTCCGGACAGGGGGTCCCCGGGGAGCTGTTTTTT. It specifies CASSLFSGQGVPGELFF.

The table lists this clonotype with many counts. This chain uses TRBV12-3 or TRBV12-4 with TRBJ1-1, with unresolved D. The CDR3 sequence is 14 residues long. Trimming cost V 6 bases and J 2 bases, with 13 bases left between them. The CDR3 loop reads CASSKRYRNTEAFF. Here the CDR3 DNA reads TGTGCCAGCAGCAAGAGGTATCGCAACACTGAAGCTTTCTTT.

The sample holds a few counts of this clonotype. The gene calls are TRBV20-1 and TRBJ1-2; D might be TRBD1 (6 bases). The CDR3 has 14 amino acids. V was pared by 5 bases and J by 4 bases, with 17 bases between. Germline V gene lookup returns CDR1 DFQATT and CDR2 SNEGSKA (reference sequence). This CDR3 reads CSARGRQGPYGYTF. The DNA of the CDR3 is TGCAGTGCTCGTGGCCGCCAGGGGCCCTATGGCTACACCTTC.

There are many counts of this clonotype. V gene TRBV12-3 or TRBV12-4 combines with J gene TRBJ2-7, with 16 bases fitting TRBD2. The V gene end was trimmed by 5 bases and the J gene end by 2 bases; junction bases not matched to a gene: 9. The CDR3 is 18 residues long. The CDR3 DNA is TGTGCCAGCAGTCCGGGACTAGCGGGGGGGCAATATGCCTACGAGCAGTACTTC. This encodes CASSPGLAGGQYAYEQYF.

This CDR3 is CASSVGRSSYEQYF. The CDR3 bases are TGTGCCAGCAGCGTGGGGAGGAGCTCCTACGAGCAGTACTTC. The J gene is TRBJ2-7, the V gene TRBV11-2; tentative D call: TRBD2 (6 bases). Trimming removed 5 bases at V and 0 bases at J, with 11 bases between. The CDR3 totals 14 residues. From germline, CDR1 is SGHAT and CDR2 FQNNGV.

This chain joins TRBV6-1 and TRBJ1-2, with TRBD1 as a possible D gene (6 bases). V was pared by 4 bases and J by 2 bases, with 17 bases between. The CDR3 is made up of 16 amino acids. Germline V lookup: CDR1 MNHNS, CDR2 SASEGT. The CDR3 sequence is CASSAGGGAANYGYTF. CDR3 nucleotide sequence: TGTGCCAGCAGTGCCGGGGGCGGGGCCGCAAACTATGGCTACACCTTC.

As regards this clonotype: A much more abundant neighbour one base away suggests this may be a read error. The chain has TRBV12-3 or TRBV12-4 and TRBJ2-5; D not resolved. Trimming took off 3 bases at V and 7 bases at J, with 12 bases between the two ends. The CDR3 totals 13 residues. The CDR3: CASSFPHSGTQYF. CDR3 coding DNA: TGTGCCAGCAGTTTCCCCCATTCGGGGACCCAGTACTTC.

The table lists this clonotype with a few counts. The gene calls are TRBV6-5 and TRBJ1-6; D remains ambiguous. This CDR3 region has 14 residues. CDR1 and CDR2 from the germline V gene are MNHEY and SVGAGI. Trimming cost V 2 bases and J 11 bases, with 13 bases left between them. CDR3 coding DNA: TGTGCCAGCAGTTACCAAGGACTACGGCCACCCCTCCACTTT. This codes for CASSYQGLRPPLHF.

The table lists this clonotype with many counts. The V and J genes are TRBV2 and TRBJ1-3; no reliable D call. CDR3 length: 15 amino acids. The germline gives CDR1 SNHLY, CDR2 FYNNEI. The ends were cut back, 11 bases at V and 0 bases at J, with 17 bases in the middle. Here the CDR3 reads CAWILENDSGNTIYF. As DNA, the CDR3 is TGTGCCTGGATCCTGGAGAACGACTCTGGAAACACCATATATTTT. Full variable domain (remainder filled in from reference TRBV2 and TRBJ1-3): EPEVTQTPSHQVTQMGQEVILRCVPISNHLYFYWYRQILGQKVEFLVSFYNNEISEKSEIFDDQFSVERPDGSNFTLKIRSTKLEDSAMYFCAWILENDSGNTIYFGEGSWLTVV.

This clonotype has a count of ten or more. The V and J genes are TRBV29-1 and TRBJ1-1; a possible D gene is TRBD1 (6 bases). The CDR3 has 12 amino acids. Germline lookup yields CDR1 SQVTM and CDR2 ANQGSEA. V lost 4 bases and J lost 7, with 13 bases in between. CDR3 in amino acids: CSVGGAGLEAFF. Written as DNA, the CDR3 is TGCAGCGTTGGGGGGGCAGGCCTTGAAGCTTTCTTT.

The sample holds many counts of this clonotype. The chain is built from TRBV7-8 and TRBJ2-3; unclear D gene. Trimming left V 5 bases short and J 3 bases short, with 6 bases between. The length of the CDR3 is 12 residues. Germline V gene data show CDR1 as SGHVS and CDR2 as FQNEAQ. The CDR3 sequence is CASSDQTDTQYF. The CDR3 nucleotides are TGTGCCAGCAGCGACCAAACAGATACGCAGTATTTT.

This clonotype was seen many times. The CDR3 DNA sequence: TGTGCCAGCACCGACGGGGTGTTCAATCAGCCCCAGCATTTT. It codes for CASTDGVFNQPQHF. The rearrangement uses TRBV6-1 and TRBJ1-5; D is unresolved. The length of the CDR3 is 14 residues. In germline, CDR1 is MNHNS, CDR2 SASEGT. V was cut by 7 bases and J by 3 bases, with 13 bases left in between.

This clonotype was detected many times. The chain links TRBV12-3 or TRBV12-4 to TRBJ2-6; unclear D gene. The CDR3 sequence is 15 residues long. Trimming stripped 6 bases from V and 4 bases from J, with 13 bases between. The CDR3 sequence: CASSPRKAGANVLTF. CDR3 DNA sequence: TGTGCCAGCAGCCCTCGGAAGGCCGGGGCCAACGTCCTGACTTTC.

Ten or more counts support this clonotype. The CDR3 here is CSASRQGDYGYTF. The CDR3 DNA follows: TGCAGTGCTTCCCGACAGGGTGACTATGGCTACACCTTC. V usage is TRBV20-1 and J usage is TRBJ1-2, with TRBD1 identical over 7 bases. This CDR3 is 13 amino acids long. Germline CDR1 is DFQATT and CDR2 is SNEGSKA (reference sequence). The V and J ends lost 5 bases and 3 bases, in that order; junction bases with no gene match: 6.

The table lists this clonotype with many counts. The rearrangement uses TRBV2 and TRBJ1-5; TRBD1 aligns across 8 bases. Unmatched junction bases numbered 7, after V lost 6 bases and J lost 6 bases. Germline V gene sequence: CDR1 SNHLY, CDR2 FYNNEI. The CDR3 loop spans 14 amino acids. The DNA for the CDR3 is TGTGCCAGCAGCGCAGGGGGCATGGGTCAGCCCCAGCATTTT. Encoded protein: CASSAGGMGQPQHF.

V gene TRBV28 combines with J gene TRBJ1-1; TRBD1 is a possible D gene (5 bases). V shed 8 bases and J shed 2 bases, with 9 bases lying between them. The CDR3 is 12 residues long. The germline V gene has CDR1 MDHEN and CDR2 SYDVKM. CDR3 nucleotides: TGTGCCAGCGGGGGTGTTAACACTGAAGCTTTCTTT. Residues: CASGGVNTEAFF.

This clonotype was seen ten or more times. The genes are TRBV2 and TRBJ1-3; no reliable D call. Trimming removed 6 bases at V and 0 bases at J, with 12 bases between. Looked up from germline, CDR1 is SNHLY and CDR2 is FYNNEI. This CDR3 is built from 15 residues. CDR3 protein: CASRGTYSSGNTIYF. CDR3 nucleotides: TGTGCCAGCAGAGGCACCTACTCCTCTGGAAACACCATATATTTT.

There are a few counts of this clonotype. J is TRBJ2-7 and V is TRBV29-1, with TRBD2 matching over 12 bases. Per germline, CDR1 SQVTM and CDR2 ANQGSEA. V lost 2 bases to trimming and J lost 0 bases; unmatched junction nucleotides: 5. The CDR3 loop spans 16 amino acids. The CDR3: CSVELGLAGYSYEQYF. CDR3 bases: TGCAGCGTTGAATTGGGACTAGCGGGTTACTCCTACGAGCAGTACTTC.

This clonotype was counted at least ten times. A much larger clone differs by one base, so this may be a read error. V usage is TRBV27 and J usage is TRBJ2-5; 7 bases align to TRBD1. Germline-derived CDR1 and CDR2 are MNHEY and SMNVEV (reference sequence). The CDR3 loop spans 16 amino acids. In DNA, the CDR3 is TGTGCCAGCAGTCCATCACCGACAGGGTTGGGAGAGACCAAGTACTTC. Translated: CASSPSPTGLGETKYF.